Shown below are 21 T cell receptor beta chains from a single sample sequenced in a study of patients and donors after allogeneic stem cell transplantation. One entry per CDR3 protein, called by TCRdb with MiXCR from the RT-PCR reads. In the table there are approximately 160,000 distinct CDR3 sequences, approximately 31% of which are singletons. The sequenced sample was blood, either unsorted or a sorted T cell fraction (not recorded which). All receptors derive from a human donor who was either an allogeneic HSCT recipient or a stem cell or donor lymphocyte infusion donor (not recorded which). It is not recorded whose cells these are; they may come from a transplant donor.

This clonotype appeared a few times. The V and J genes are TRBV5-1 and TRBJ1-1; the match to TRBD1 covers 10 bases. The V gene's germline CDR1 is SGHRS and CDR2 YFSETQ. CDR3 size: 13 residues. The V segment lost 7 bases and the J segment 4 bases; nucleotides outside the gene matches: 4. The CDR3 coding sequence is TGCGCCAGCGGGACAGGGGTTGGCACTGAAGCTTTCTTT. Translation gives CASGTGVGTEAFF.

V and J are TRBV11-3 and TRBJ1-1, with 8 bases lining up with TRBD1. CDR1 is SGHNT and CDR2 is YENEEA in the germline V gene. Trimming removed 4 bases from V and 1 base from J; junction bases left unmatched: 8. The CDR3 contains 16 residues. The CDR3: CASSSPRTGPNTEAFF. CDR3 nucleotides: TGTGCCAGCAGCTCACCCCGGACAGGGCCGAACACTGAAGCTTTCTTT.

This clonotype appeared a few times. The J gene is TRBJ2-7, the V gene TRBV4-2; 11 nucleotides line up with TRBD2. This CDR3 is built from 16 residues. In germline, CDR1 is LGHNA, CDR2 YNFKEQ. With 1 base clipped from V and 2 bases from J, the junction kept 4 bases outside the gene matches. CDR3: CASSQVGGLAAYEQYF. In DNA form, the CDR3 reads TGTGCCAGCAGCCAAGTTGGGGGACTAGCGGCCTACGAGCAGTACTTC.

The CDR3 DNA reads TGTGCCAGCAGCCAAGCCCGAGGACTAGCGGGAGATTCTGAGCAGTTCTTC. Amino acid sequence: CASSQARGLAGDSEQFF. The gene calls are TRBV3-1 and TRBJ2-1; 13 bases are a match to TRBD2. Germline V gene sequence: CDR1 LGHDT, CDR2 YNNKEL (reference sequence). This CDR3 region has 17 residues. The junction had 9 bases not matched to a gene; V was cut back by 1 base and J by 9 bases.

Ten or more counts support this clonotype. The chain couples TRBV6-6 to TRBJ2-7; TRBD2 is a possible D gene (6 bases). The CDR3 runs 12 residues. The V and J ends lost 0 bases and 12 bases respectively, with 12 bases between them. Germline V CDR1 and CDR2: MNHNY, SVGAGI (reference sequence). The CDR3 loop reads CASSYSRSSAYF. CDR3 DNA: TGTGCCAGCAGTTACTCGAGATCTAGCGCGTACTTC.

This clonotype was seen repeatedly, ten times or more. V usage is TRBV27 and J usage is TRBJ1-2; a weak D match, TRBD1 (5 bases). The CDR3 covers 14 residues. V was clipped by 2 bases and J by 3 bases, with 10 bases between them. CDR1 and CDR2 from the germline V gene are MNHEY and SMNVEV (reference sequence). In DNA, the CDR3 is TGTGCCAGCAGTTTAAGGGGCAGATACTATGGCTACACCTTC. It encodes CASSLRGRYYGYTF.

This clonotype has more than one count but fewer than ten. The CDR3 sequence is CASSYSFQLISYEQYF. CDR3 nucleotides: TGTGCCAGCAGTTACTCTTTTCAGCTGATCTCCTACGAGCAGTACTTC. The chain recombines TRBV6-5 with TRBJ2-7; D is ambiguous. The CDR3 totals 16 residues. Germline loops: CDR1 MNHEY, CDR2 SVGAGI. Trimming stripped 0 bases from V and 0 bases from J, with 12 bases between.

The sample holds a few counts of this clonotype. The rearrangement links TRBV6-5 to TRBJ2-7, with TRBD2 matching over 9 bases. The V gene's germline CDR1 is MNHEY and CDR2 SVGAGI. The CDR3 runs 16 residues. V lost 5 bases to trimming and J lost 3 bases; unmatched junction nucleotides: 11. CDR3 DNA sequence: TGTGCCAGCAGTAGAGGGGGGCTAGCGGGGTTCTACGAGCAGTACTTC. It specifies CASSRGGLAGFYEQYF.

This clonotype was counted between two and nine times. The chain combines TRBV3-1 with TRBJ1-1; D not certain. CDR3 length: 15 residues. V was trimmed by 3 bases and J by 1 base, leaving 12 bases between them. Germline V gene sequence: CDR1 LGHDT, CDR2 YNNKEL (reference sequence). The CDR3 DNA reads TGTGCCAGCAGCCATGTTGCCGTCAGGAACACTGAAGCTTTCTTT. Its protein product is CASSHVAVRNTEAFF.

This clonotype came up a few times. The rearrangement links TRBV29-1 to TRBJ2-7, with 7 bases aligning to TRBD1. Trimming removed 6 bases from V and 1 base from J; junction bases left unmatched: 6. The CDR3 length is 13 residues. Germline CDR1 is SQVTM and CDR2 is ANQGSEA. The CDR3: CSVQGVLSYEQYF. DNA for the CDR3: TGCAGCGTCCAGGGGGTTCTTTCCTACGAGCAGTACTTC.

V gene TRBV11-2 combines with J gene TRBJ2-5; D might be TRBD1 (5 bases). The CDR3 covers 12 residues. V lost 5 bases to trimming and J lost 4 bases, with 8 bases between them. Per the germline V gene, CDR1 is SGHAT and CDR2 is FQNNGV. CDR3 DNA: TGTGCCAGCAGCAGACAGCCAGAGACCCAGTACTTC. Its translation is CASSRQPETQYF. Supplemented by reference TRBV11-2 and TRBJ2-5, the full variable domain reads EAGVAQSPRYKIIEKRQSVAFWCNPISGHATLYWYQQILGQGPKLLIQFQNNGVVDDSQLPKDRFSAERLKGVDSTLKIQPAKLEDSAVYLCASSRQPETQYFGPGTRLLVL.

The genes are TRBV6-5 and TRBJ2-3; D remains unclear. V lost 0 bases, J lost 3 bases, and 7 bases lay in between. Germline V gives CDR1 MNHEY, CDR2 SVGAGI. CDR3 length equals 14 residues. The CDR3 region has the DNA TGTGCCAGCAGTTACTCTAGGGAAACAGATACGCAGTATTTT. Its protein product is CASSYSRETDTQYF.

V usage is TRBV29-1 and J usage is TRBJ2-1; 12 bases match TRBD2. CDR3 size: 16 residues. Germline values: CDR1 SQVTM, CDR2 ANQGSEA. V shed 5 bases, J shed 0 bases, and the junction held 5 bases outside the gene matches. The CDR3 reads CSVTQLAGGSYNEQFF. The CDR3 DNA follows: TGCAGCGTTACACAACTAGCGGGAGGCTCCTACAATGAGCAGTTCTTC.

The V call is TRBV12-3 or TRBV12-4, the J call TRBJ2-1; perhaps TRBD2 as D (5 bases). V was trimmed by 5 bases and J by 2 bases, leaving 16 bases between them. The CDR3 covers 16 residues. Written as DNA, the CDR3 is TGTGCCAGCAGTCCCCCCCTAGCCCATACCTACAATGAGCAGTTCTTC. As protein: CASSPPLAHTYNEQFF.

This chain uses TRBV29-1 with TRBJ2-7; D is perhaps TRBD1 (5 bases). CDR1 SQVTM and CDR2 ANQGSEA come from the germline V gene. V gave up 4 bases and J gave up 2 bases, with 12 bases separating them. The CDR3 has 13 amino acids. The CDR3 nucleotides are TGCAGCGTTGGCCAGGGTTTGACCTACGAGCAGTACTTC. Translating gives CSVGQGLTYEQYF.

This clonotype was seen a few times. The J gene is TRBJ2-1, the V gene TRBV10-3, with D unclear. V lost 0 bases to trimming and J lost 6 bases, with 9 bases between them. Germline V gives CDR1 ENHRY, CDR2 SYGVKD. The CDR3 is made up of 14 amino acids. CDR3 in DNA: TGTGCCATCAGTGAGTCCTCCACGGTCAATGAGCAGTTCTTC. Protein: CAISESSTVNEQFF.

This sequence joins TRBV6-2 or TRBV6-3 and TRBJ2-1; D is unclear. Looked up from germline, CDR1 is MNHEY and CDR2 is SVGEGT. The CDR3 is 8 amino acids. Trimming took off 8 bases at V and 9 bases at J, with 2 bases between the two ends. The CDR3: CASPEQFF. The CDR3 bases are TGTGCCAGCCCTGAGCAGTTCTTC.

The rearrangement joins TRBV7-3 to TRBJ2-2, with a weak D call TRBD2 (5 bases). The germline CDR1 and CDR2 sequences are SGHTA and FQGTGA. Trimming pared 2 bases from V and 7 bases from J, leaving 14 bases between. The CDR3 loop spans 15 amino acids. The CDR3 protein is CASSLEGQPNGELFF. The CDR3, as DNA: TGTGCCAGCAGCTTAGAGGGCCAGCCTAACGGGGAGCTGTTTTTT.

This chain links TRBV12-3 or TRBV12-4 with TRBJ2-3; D possibly matches TRBD1 or TRBD2 (5 bases each). Trimming cost V 8 bases and J 3 bases, with 15 bases left between them. The CDR3 contains 14 residues. CDR3 amino acids: CASALRGGTDTQYF. In DNA, the CDR3 is TGTGCCAGCGCTCTTCGTGGGGGAACAGATACGCAGTATTTT.

This clonotype has just a few counts. The gene calls are TRBV9 and TRBJ1-2; D not certain. From germline, CDR1 is SGDLS and CDR2 YYNGEE. Trimming pared 0 bases from V and 6 bases from J, leaving 12 bases between. The CDR3 sequence is 14 residues long. As DNA, the CDR3 is TGTGCCAGCAGCGTAGGGGGTATCACGGATGGCTACACCTTC. Translated: CASSVGGITDGYTF.

The rearrangement joins TRBV12-3 or TRBV12-4 to TRBJ1-4; 10 bases fit TRBD1. The CDR3 is 15 amino acids. Unmatched junction bases numbered 8, after V lost 5 bases and J lost 8 bases. CDR3 DNA: TGTGCCAGCAGTCAACGGGACAGGGGTGTCGAAAAACTGTTTTTT. Translating it yields CASSQRDRGVEKLFF.